The 5 T cell receptor beta chains reported below all come from one sample, sequenced in a study of shared clonotypes between healthy human individuals. Repertoires were generated with immunoSEQ multiplex PCR, while TCRdb's copy carries only in-frame clones and drops some. The data show 500,000 to 550,000 clones, about 96% seen once. The sequencing input was naive CD4+ T cells sorted from blood. Subset of the sample: CD45RA+ positively selected. These receptor sequences come from a woman aged 25-40 years in good health.

The rearrangement joins TRBV5-6 to TRBJ1-1; no firm D call. Germline loops: CDR1 SGHDT, CDR2 YYEEEE. V was cut by 2 bases and J by 1 base, with 6 bases left in between. The CDR3 loop spans 13 amino acids. The CDR3 region is CASSFWGNTEAFF. The DNA for the CDR3 is TGTGCCAGCAGCTTTTGGGGGAACACTGAAGCTTTCTTT.

J is TRBJ1-1 and V is TRBV28; D is possibly TRBD1 (5 bases). CDR1 and CDR2 from the germline V gene are MDHEN and SYDVKM. There are 13 residues in the CDR3. V shed 3 bases and J shed 7 bases, with 12 bases lying between them. The CDR3 DNA sequence: TGTGCCAGCAGTTTCAGGGCGAGGGATGAAGCTTTCTTT. Translating gives CASSFRARDEAFF.

The CDR3 DNA sequence: TGTGCCGGTCGACTAGCGGGAGGAGATACGCAGTATTTT. Its translation: CAGRLAGGDTQYF. This chain joins TRBV6-1 and TRBJ2-3; TRBD2 matches 13 bases. The trim removed 11 bases at V and 5 bases at J, leaving 4 bases unmatched. The CDR3 has 13 residues. Germline CDR1 reads MNHNS; CDR2 reads SASEGT.

On this clone itself: The sample has other DNA sequences that encode this CDR3 too. The chain joins TRBV15 to TRBJ2-7; D may match TRBD1 or TRBD2 (5 bases each). Germline V CDR1 and CDR2: LNHNV, YYDKDF (reference sequence). This CDR3 is built from 12 residues. The V end lost 5 bases, the J end lost 2 bases, and 7 bases lay between the germline ends. The CDR3 nucleotides are TGTGCCACCAGCCGGGGACCCTACGAGCAGTACTTC. Protein sequence: CATSRGPYEQYF.

The V and J genes are TRBV7-9 and TRBJ1-1; 7 bases fit TRBD1. J was trimmed by 3 bases and V by 3 bases; bases with no gene match: 4. Germline loops: CDR1 SEHNR, CDR2 FQNEAQ (reference sequence). The CDR3 is 14 amino acids. This chain's CDR3 is CASSFTGADTEAFF. In DNA, the CDR3 is TGTGCCAGCAGCTTCACAGGGGCCGACACTGAAGCTTTCTTT.